The clone carrying this T cell receptor beta chain was seen ten or more times. The TCR beta CDR3 regions underwent amplification using RNA transcripts as the source. TCR CDR3 underwent first-round RT-PCR with the HTBI primer set. MiXCR, applied by TCRdb to the multiplex PCR reads, yields one record per CDR3 protein. The sample lists approximately 400,000 distinct CDR3 sequences, about 18% occurring once. The entry originates in a study of T cells in Graves' hyperthyroidism and ophthalmopathy. When ophthalmopathy did not progress within 18 months, Graves' hyperthyroidism was considered stable. V was clipped by 1 base and J by 5 bases, with 15 bases between them. This CDR3 is 15 amino acids long. Germline CDR1 reads MGHRA; CDR2 reads YSYEKL.

Sequences were obtained from blood. The TCR comes from a woman under 30 with Graves' hyperthyroidism. The chain joins TRBV4-1 to TRBJ2-7, with TRBD2 as a possible D gene (6 bases). The CDR3 DNA sequence: TGCGCCAGCAGCCAAGGGGTCCTAGCGAGCAACGAGCAGTACTTC. This codes for CASSQGVLASNEQYF.